The next 32 T cell receptor beta chains were all read from a single sample in a study of blood T cell repertoires in COVID-19. Measured with immunoSEQ multiplex PCR; TCRdb has only the in-frame clones, and not every one. This sample has some 62,000 clones; approximately 92% occur once, and the top ten carry 18%. Sequencing input: peripheral blood. The receptor source for this set is a woman aged 60-75 years with COVID-19, enrolled during active disease.

The chain carries TRBV18 and TRBJ2-2; 13 bases agree with TRBD2. The ends lost 9 bases at V and 7 bases at J; junction bases unmatched: 11. This CDR3 comprises 16 residues. Looked up from germline, CDR1 is KGHSH and CDR2 is LQKENI. The CDR3 sequence: CASMTSGRPLGGELFF. CDR3 in DNA: TGTGCCAGTATGACTAGCGGGAGGCCCCTCGGCGGGGAGCTGTTTTTT.

Only one count was recorded for this clone. J is TRBJ2-1 and V is TRBV10-3, with D perhaps TRBD1 (8 bases). The germline V gene has CDR1 ENHRY and CDR2 SYGVKD. V was pared by 3 bases and J by 2 bases, with 17 bases between. The CDR3 has 17 amino acids. In DNA, the CDR3 is TGTGCCATCAGTGAACAGGGGGGGAGTAGGACCTACAATGAGCAGTTCTTC. It is translated as CAISEQGGSRTYNEQFF.

This clone occurred once. The chain joins TRBV7-2 to TRBJ2-2, with 8 bases lining up with TRBD1. There are 15 residues in the CDR3. CDR1 is SGHTA and CDR2 is FQGNSA in the germline V gene. The V and J ends lost 2 bases and 5 bases, in that order; junction bases with no gene match: 4. The CDR3 here is CASSLQGALTGELFF. The CDR3 region has the DNA TGTGCCAGCAGCTTACAGGGGGCGCTGACCGGGGAGCTGTTTTTT.

This chain joins TRBV9 and TRBJ1-1; a possible D gene is TRBD1 (5 bases). CDR1 is SGDLS and CDR2 is YYNGEE in the germline V gene. V lost 5 bases to trimming and J lost 4 bases, with 15 bases between them. The CDR3 has 14 residues. CDR3 nucleotides: TGTGCCAGCAGGGCAGGGCTAAGGGGCACTGAAGCTTTCTTT. Protein sequence: CASRAGLRGTEAFF.

This clone was observed once. The gene calls are TRBV2 and TRBJ1-3; D gene ambiguous. The germline V and J ends were trimmed by 4 bases and 0 bases, with 10 bases remaining between them. This CDR3 has 15 residues. CDR1 SNHLY and CDR2 FYNNEI come from the germline V gene. The CDR3 sequence: CASSARTGSGNTIYF. CDR3 in DNA: TGTGCCAGCAGTGCAAGAACGGGCTCTGGAAACACCATATATTTT.

The rearrangement links TRBV6-1 to TRBJ2-1; perhaps TRBD2 as D (5 bases). This CDR3 contains 16 residues. Germline lookup yields CDR1 MNHNS and CDR2 SASEGT. V lost 2 bases and J lost 7, with 18 bases in between. CDR3 sequence reads: CASSERSSRLGNEQFF. The CDR3 nucleotides are TGTGCCAGCAGTGAACGGTCTAGCAGGCTTGGGAATGAGCAGTTCTTC.

The gene calls are TRBV4-3 and TRBJ2-1; 10 bases are a match to TRBD2. The germline CDR1 and CDR2 sequences are LGHNA and YSLEER. This CDR3 is 18 amino acids long. V lost 0 bases and J lost 7; bases outside the gene matches: 12. The CDR3, as DNA: TGCGCCAGCAGCCAAGAGGGCAGCGGGAGGGCCTCACCGAATGAGCAGTTCTTC. Residues: CASSQEGSGRASPNEQFF.

This clone was seen a single time. This chain links TRBV6-5 with TRBJ2-5; 11 bases are shared with TRBD1. Germline V gives CDR1 MNHEY, CDR2 SVGAGI. The length of the CDR3 is 14 residues. J lost 5 bases, V lost 9 bases, and 8 bases had no gene match. The CDR3 nucleotides read TGTGCCAGGCCGGGACAGGGGGTCGGGGAGACCCAGTACTTC. It is translated as CARPGQGVGETQYF.

The chain recombines TRBV24-1 with TRBJ1-4; 8 positions match TRBD1. The CDR3 is made up of 15 amino acids. V gave up 5 bases and J gave up 4 bases; unmatched junction bases: 5. CDR1 is KGHDR, CDR2 SFDVKD, per germline. The CDR3 sequence is CATSAGQVFNEKLFF. The CDR3 DNA is TGTGCCACCAGTGCGGGACAGGTGTTTAATGAAAAACTGTTTTTT.

The chain joins TRBV7-2 to TRBJ2-7; the D is unclear. The CDR3 totals 13 residues. V was clipped by 0 bases and J by 0 bases, with 3 bases between them. From germline, CDR1 is SGHTA and CDR2 FQGNSA. The DNA of the CDR3 is TGTGCCAGCAGCTTAGCCAGCTCCTACGAGCAGTACTTC. It codes for CASSLASSYEQYF.

The chain recombines TRBV6-1 with TRBJ1-2; the D gene is possibly TRBD1 (5 bases). CDR3 size: 15 residues. Germline V gene sequence: CDR1 MNHNS, CDR2 SASEGT. Trimming shortened V by 1 base and J by 4 bases, and 13 bases separated the two germline ends. The CDR3 reads CASSEGPGGFYGYTF. The CDR3 DNA is TGTGCCAGCAGTGAAGGCCCCGGGGGATTCTATGGCTACACCTTC.

V gene TRBV28 combines with J gene TRBJ2-1, with 13 bases aligning to TRBD2. The CDR3 runs to 15 residues. The J segment lost 9 bases and the V segment lost 6 bases, leaving 8 bases of the junction unmatched. Looked up from germline, CDR1 is MDHEN and CDR2 is SYDVKM. CDR3 DNA sequence: TGTGCCAGCAGCCATTGGACTAGCGGGAGCGGTGAGCAGTTCTTC. Translating it yields CASSHWTSGSGEQFF.

The chain couples TRBV1 to TRBJ2-5; TRBD2 reflects the table's D call only, with no check against the DNA. TRBV1 is shown as a pseudogene. The CDR3 covers 20 residues. DNA of the CDR3: TGCACCAGCAGCCAGGCCTCCACTAGCGATGGCGGAGGGGTCCAAGAGACCCAGTACTTC. Translated: CTSSQASTSDGGGVQETQYF.

The rearrangement joins TRBV5-8 to TRBJ1-5; D call uncertain. V lost 1 base and J 4 bases, leaving 9 bases between the germline ends. CDR3 length: 14 residues. CDR1 SGHTS and CDR2 YDEGEE come from the germline V gene. CDR3 DNA sequence: TGTGCCAGCAGCTTGAAGCGGTTTAATCAGCCCCAGCATTTT. This sequence encodes CASSLKRFNQPQHF.

This chain uses TRBV6-5 with TRBJ2-7, with 7 bases aligning to TRBD2. V lost 8 bases, J lost 3 bases, and 1 base stayed unmatched. The germline gives CDR1 MNHEY, CDR2 SVGAGI. The CDR3 runs 11 residues. DNA for the CDR3: TGTGCCAGCCCGGGGGGCTACGAGCAGTACTTC. Protein: CASPGGYEQYF.

A note on this clone: The junction shows a germline mismatch at one end, possibly a read error. The chain carries TRBV18 and TRBJ2-3; tentative D call: TRBD2 (5 bases). This CDR3 has 12 amino acids. From germline, CDR1 is KGHSH and CDR2 LQKENI. This CDR3 is CASAPAVDTQYF. DNA for the CDR3: TGTGCCAGCGCACCAGCGGTAGATACGCAGTATTTT. Filled out from reference TRBV18 and TRBJ2-3, the complete variable domain reads NAGVMQNPRHLVRRRGQEARLRCSPMKGHSHVYWYRQLPEEGLKFMVYLQKENIIDESGMPKERFSAEFPKEGPSILRIQQVVRGDSAAYFCASAPAVDTQYFGPGTRLTVL.

The CDR3 sequence is CASSYRGGSSYNEQFF. In nucleotides, the CDR3 is TGTGCCAGCAGTTACAGGGGGGGAAGCTCCTACAATGAGCAGTTCTTC. This chain uses TRBV6-2 or TRBV6-3 with TRBJ2-1; TRBD2 might be the D (7 bases). The CDR3 is 16 amino acids. Trimming removed 2 bases at V and 0 bases at J, with 11 bases between. The germline V gene encodes CDR1 MNHEY and CDR2 SVGEGT.

The genes are TRBV24-1 and TRBJ1-4; TRBD1 agrees at 10 bases. Germline CDR1 reads KGHDR; CDR2 reads SFDVKD. This CDR3 region has 16 residues. This CDR3 is CATGTGQGESNEKLFF. The CDR3 coding sequence is TGTGCAACCGGGACCGGACAGGGGGAATCTAATGAAAAACTGTTTTTT.

The chain has TRBV6-5 and TRBJ1-1; no clear D gene. The CDR3 has 13 amino acids. V shed 2 bases and J shed 1 base, with 5 bases lying between them. Germline CDR1 reads MNHEY; CDR2 reads SVGAGI. The CDR3 protein is CASSYGRNTEAFF. For the CDR3, the DNA is TGTGCCAGCAGTTACGGGAGGAACACTGAAGCTTTCTTT.

The V call is TRBV19, the J call TRBJ2-7; no definite D call. The germline V gene encodes CDR1 LNHDA and CDR2 SQIVND (reference sequence). V shed 5 bases and J shed 5 bases, with 16 bases lying between them. The CDR3 runs to 14 residues. Here the CDR3 reads CASSSGSESDEQYF. The CDR3 DNA reads as TGTGCCAGTAGTTCTGGCTCGGAGAGCGACGAGCAGTACTTC. Full variable domain (rest looked up from reference TRBV19 and TRBJ2-7): DGGITQSPKYLFRKEGQNVTLSCEQNLNHDAMYWYRQDPGQGLRLIYYSQIVNDFQKGDIAEGYSVSREKKESFPLTVTSAQKNPTAFYLCASSSGSESDEQYFGPGTRLTVT.

The chain couples TRBV11-1 to TRBJ1-4, with 8 positions matching TRBD1. The CDR3 totals 15 residues. CDR1 and CDR2 (germline): SGHAT, FQDESV (reference sequence). The junction had 7 bases not matched to a gene; V was cut back by 5 bases and J by 5 bases. The CDR3 here is CASSPRTGTNEKLFF. CDR3 coding DNA: TGTGCCAGCAGCCCCCGGACAGGGACAAATGAAAAACTGTTTTTT.

This clone was seen just once. V and J are TRBV25-1 and TRBJ2-1; D perhaps matches TRBD2 (6 bases). Looked up from germline, CDR1 is MGHDK and CDR2 is SYGVNS. V was trimmed by 8 bases and J by 0 bases, leaving 11 bases between them. The CDR3 covers 14 residues. The chain's CDR3 is CASSRETSYNEQFF. Written as DNA, the CDR3 is TGTGCCAGCTCACGGGAGACCTCCTACAATGAGCAGTTCTTC. Drawing the rest from reference TRBV25-1 and TRBJ2-1, the complete variable domain is EADIYQTPRYLVIGTGKKITLECSQTMGHDKMYWYQQDPGMELHLIHYSYGVNSTEKGDLSSESTVSRIRTEHFPLTLESARPSHTSQYLCASSRETSYNEQFFGPGTRLTVL.

A few counts support this clone. The chain joins TRBV28 to TRBJ1-5; 10 positions match TRBD1. The CDR3 has 17 amino acids. J gave up 7 bases and V 7 bases, and 16 bases lay outside the gene matches. CDR1 and CDR2 (germline): MDHEN, SYDVKM. CDR3 loop: CASTLTGGRGGEQPQHF. Written as DNA, the CDR3 is TGTGCCAGCACCTTGACAGGGGGCCGGGGAGGGGAACAGCCCCAGCATTTT. The full variable domain, its missing parts supplied by reference TRBV28 and TRBJ1-5, is DVKVTQSSRYLVKRTGEKVFLECVQDMDHENMFWYRQDPGLGLRLIYFSYDVKMKEKGDIPEGYSVSREKKERFSLILESASTNQTSMYLCASTLTGGRGGEQPQHFGDGTRLSIL.

This chain joins TRBV19 and TRBJ1-1; 11 bases are shared with TRBD1. This CDR3 is 13 amino acids long. Germline V gene data show CDR1 as LNHDA and CDR2 as SQIVND (reference sequence). The V segment lost 5 bases and the J segment 4 bases; nucleotides outside the gene matches: 0. In DNA form, the CDR3 reads TGTGCCAGTAGTGGGACAGGGGGCACTGAAGCTTTCTTT. Translated, it gives CASSGTGGTEAFF.

The chain uses TRBV7-2 and TRBJ2-1; 11 bases fit TRBD2. This CDR3 has 16 amino acids. Per the germline V gene, CDR1 is SGHTA and CDR2 is FQGNSA. V lost 5 bases, J lost 7 bases, and 10 bases stayed unmatched. The CDR3 bases are TGTGCCAGCAGCCCGAACCTAGCGGGAGGTTGGAATGAGCAGTTCTTC. Amino acids: CASSPNLAGGWNEQFF.

The V call is TRBV1, the J call TRBJ2-7; the D call TRBD2 from the table was never checked on the DNA. TRBV1 is annotated as a pseudogene. This CDR3 spans 15 amino acids. CDR3 protein: CTSSSPGLAVYEQYF. The CDR3 bases are TGCACCAGCAGCAGCCCGGGACTAGCGGTATACGAGCAGTACTTC.

The rearrangement links TRBV18 to TRBJ2-7; TRBD1 matches 7 bases. V lost 2 bases to trimming and J lost 3 bases; unmatched junction nucleotides: 1. The CDR3 extends over 13 amino acids. Germline assignment: CDR1 KGHSH and CDR2 LQKENI. The CDR3 nucleotides read TGTGCCAGCTCACCAAGACAGGGCTACGAGCAGTACTTC. Translating gives CASSPRQGYEQYF.

The chain combines TRBV11-3 with TRBJ2-1; D remains unclear. The ends were cut back, 1 base at V and 4 bases at J, with 11 bases in the middle. Per the germline V gene, CDR1 is SGHNT and CDR2 is YENEEA. The CDR3 sequence is 15 residues long. The CDR3 DNA reads TGTGCCAGCAGCTTAGCCCCAAATCGGTACAATGAGCAGTTCTTC. Translating gives CASSLAPNRYNEQFF.

The chain carries TRBV14 and TRBJ2-1; D is possibly TRBD2 (6 bases). V dropped 7 bases and J dropped 9 bases, with 25 bases sitting between them. The CDR3 extends over 16 amino acids. Germline assignment: CDR1 SGHDN and CDR2 FVKESK. CDR3 in amino acids: CASIQTGTAGSGEQFF. The CDR3 nucleotides read TGTGCCAGCATTCAAACCGGGACCGCAGGTAGCGGTGAGCAGTTCTTC.

CDR3 DNA: TGTGCCAGCTCTAGACAGGGACATGGCTACACCTTC. Encoded protein: CASSRQGHGYTF. The gene calls are TRBV6-5 and TRBJ1-2; 7 bases match TRBD1. Germline CDR1 is MNHEY and CDR2 is SVGAGI. The CDR3 spans 12 residues. Trimming took 8 bases from V and 6 from J; bases not matched to a gene: 6.

The chain links TRBV3-1 (or the pseudogene TRBV3-2) to TRBJ2-5; unclear D gene. The CDR3 runs 15 residues. Looked up from germline, CDR1 is LGHDT and CDR2 is YNNKEL (reference sequence). V was cut by 0 bases and J by 1 base, with 9 bases left in between. The CDR3 protein is CASSQDRVIQETQYF. In DNA form, the CDR3 reads TGTGCCAGCAGCCAAGACCGGGTTATCCAAGAGACCCAGTACTTC.

The chain combines TRBV7-9 with TRBJ1-5; TRBD1 agrees at 7 bases. CDR1 is SEHNR and CDR2 is FQNEAQ in the germline V gene (reference sequence). After removal of 1 base from V and 6 bases from J, the junction contained 6 bases not matched to a gene. This CDR3 region has 15 residues. The CDR3 region has the DNA TGTGCCAGCAGCTTAGATGGGACAGTAACTCAGCCCCAGCATTTT. This sequence encodes CASSLDGTVTQPQHF.